These T cell receptor beta chains were read from a single sample in a study of blood T cell repertoires in COVID-19. The protocol was immunoSEQ multiplex PCR, while the TCRdb copy is restricted to in-frame clones and leaves out a portion. The table shows more than 150,000 clones, with 85% to 90% occurring only once. The sequencing sample was made of peripheral blood. Source of these receptors: a woman aged 70-85 years with acute or convalescent COVID-19. Each CDR3 is given with its conserved first and last residue. A D gene is named only where the DNA matches it firmly. For some rows the clone size is stated as once, few or many, or as a class when expanded; others skip it.

j_gene | d_gene | v_gene | abundance | CDR3aa | CDR3nt
TRBJ1-1 | - | TRBV28 | - | CASRGRLNTEAFF | TGTGCCAGCAGGGGCAGGCTGAACACTGAAGCTTTCTTT
TRBJ2-7 | TRBD1 | TRBV6-2/TRBV6-3 | - | CASSDPGQGIYEQYF | TGTGCCAGCAGCGACCCGGGACAGGGCATCTACGAGCAGTACTTC
TRBJ2-1 | - | TRBV28 | - | CASRQVNQDNEQFF | TGTGCCAGCAGGCAGGTAAACCAAGACAATGAGCAGTTCTTC
TRBJ2-1 | - | TRBV20-1 | - | CSASLGANNEQFF | TGCAGTGCTAGTCTGGGAGCGAACAATGAGCAGTTCTTC
TRBJ1-5 | - | TRBV6-5 | - | CASSYLVNQPQHF | TGTGCCAGCAGTTACTTAGTTAATCAGCCCCAGCATTTT
TRBJ2-1 | TRBD2 | TRBV28 | - | CASSRGLALKFF | TGTGCCAGCAGTCGCGGACTAGCGTTGAAGTTCTTC
TRBJ2-3 | - | TRBV4-3 | - | CASSQGPGPTYTDTQYF | TGCGCCAGCAGCCAAGGTCCAGGTCCCACCTACACAGATACGCAGTATTTT
TRBJ1-3 | TRBD1 | TRBV9 | once | CASSVGSRGPGLTIYF | TGTGCCAGCAGCGTAGGGAGCAGGGGGCCGGGACTCACCATATATTTT
TRBJ1-3 | - | TRBV2 | few | CASSDQTRSSGNTIYF | TGTGCCAGCAGTGATCAGACACGAAGCTCTGGAAACACCATATATTTT
TRBJ1-1 | TRBD1 | TRBV9 | - | CASSVAPGTGGNTEAFF | TGTGCCAGCAGCGTAGCCCCCGGGACAGGGGGGAACACTGAAGCTTTCTTT
TRBJ2-7 | - | TRBV2 | - | CASRAGTPTPYEQYF | TGTGCCAGCAGGGCTGGGACTCCTACCCCCTACGAGCAGTACTTC
TRBJ2-1 | - | TRBV11-2 | - | CASSLVGGESYEQFF | TGTGCCAGCAGCTTAGTCGGGGGAGAAAGCTATGAGCAGTTCTTC
TRBJ2-1 | TRBD2 | TRBV2 | - | CASSEALGGGTFNEQFF | TGTGCCAGCAGTGAAGCGCTGGGCGGGGGAACTTTCAATGAGCAGTTCTTC
TRBJ2-5 | TRBD1 | TRBV5-1 | once | CASSLEPGTGQETQYF | TGCGCCAGCAGCTTGGAACCTGGGACAGGCCAAGAGACCCAGTACTTC
TRBJ1-1 | TRBD1 | TRBV5-4 | - | CASSRDRLAEAFF | TGTGCCAGCAGCCGGGACAGACTAGCTGAAGCTTTCTTT